The present entry profiles one T cell receptor beta chain with its context. The record originates from a study of blood T cell repertoires in COVID-19. The CDR3 extends over 15 amino acids. V shed 5 bases and J 5 bases; nucleotides not matched to a gene: 9. Germline assignment: CDR1 MNHEY and CDR2 SVGAGI. Clones were read by immunoSEQ multiplex PCR, and TCRdb kept only the in-frame ones, dropping some. Of 150,000 or so clones in the sample, 79% were seen once. The source is a woman aged 55-75 years with COVID-19, enrolled during active disease. The chain couples TRBV6-5 to TRBJ2-1; 7 nucleotides agree with TRBD1. Material for sequencing was peripheral blood. CDR3 nucleotide sequence: TGTGCCAGCAGTCCAGACAGGGCGGCGCACAATGAGCAGTTCTTC. This sequence encodes CASSPDRAAHNEQFF.